The rows below give T cell receptor beta chains drawn from one sample of a study of radiotherapy plus CTLA-4 blockade in lung cancer. The table came from immunoSEQ multiplex PCR; TCRdb's copy has only in-frame clones and leaves some out. The sample contains fewer than 95,000 clones, under 90% of which appear only once. The sequencing used peripheral blood, collected from a patient treated with radiotherapy plus ipilimumab. These receptors were taken from a human donor with non-small cell lung cancer who had stable disease on radiotherapy plus ipilimumab. The CDR3 runs from the conserved cysteine through the conserved F or W. D genes are given only for firm matches. Rows give clone size only sometimes, using once, few, many, or a class for an expanded clone.

DNA: TGTGCCAGCAGCCAATCCAGGGTCTATGGCTACACCTTC; CDR3: CASSQSRVYGYTF; V: TRBV14; length: 13; size: -; J: TRBJ1-2; D: -
DNA: TGTGCCATCAGTGAGGGGAAGACTAGCGGGGGGGCAGCAGATACGCAGTATTTT; CDR3: CAISEGKTSGGAADTQYF; V: TRBV10-3; length: 18; size: -; J: TRBJ2-3; D: TRBD2
DNA: TGTGCCAGCTCACCAATTAGCGGGGAGCTAGAGACCCAGTACTTC; CDR3: CASSPISGELETQYF; V: TRBV18; length: 15; size: -; J: TRBJ2-5; D: TRBD2
DNA: TGTGCCTGGGGGAGGGGGGGGGCCGATGAGCAGTTCTTC; CDR3: CAWGRGGADEQFF; V: TRBV30; length: 13; size: -; J: TRBJ2-1; D: -
DNA: TGTGCCAGCAGCACCCTCCGGGACAGATCCTACGAGCAGTACTTC; CDR3: CASSTLRDRSYEQYF; V: TRBV6-1; length: 15; size: -; J: TRBJ2-7; D: TRBD1
DNA: TGTGCCATCAGTGGTTCACTAGATACAAAGTTCTTC; CDR3: CAISGSLDTKFF; V: TRBV10-3; length: 12; size: few; J: TRBJ2-1; D: -
DNA: TGTGCCAGCAGCCGAAGGGGTGGGGGCGGCAATCAGCCCCAGCATTTT; CDR3: CASSRRGGGGNQPQHF; V: TRBV11-2; length: 16; size: -; J: TRBJ1-5; D: -
DNA: TGCGCCAGCAGTGACCCAGGAAACTATGGCTACACCTTC; CDR3: CASSDPGNYGYTF; V: TRBV10-2; length: 13; size: -; J: TRBJ1-2; D: -
DNA: TGTGCCAGCAGTAGACGGCCCAATCAGCCCCAGCATTTT; CDR3: CASSRRPNQPQHF; V: TRBV5-6; length: 13; size: -; J: TRBJ1-5; D: -
DNA: TGTGCCAGCATGACGCAGAACACCGGGGAGCTGTTTTTT; CDR3: CASMTQNTGELFF; V: TRBV6-6; length: 13; size: -; J: TRBJ2-2; D: -
DNA: TGTGCCAGCAGCCGAGCGGGAGTAGGAGAGCAGTACTTC; CDR3: CASSRAGVGEQYF; V: TRBV28; length: 13; size: -; J: TRBJ2-7; D: TRBD2
DNA: TGTGCCAGCAGTTATCAGGGGGATAGCAATCAGCCCCAGCATTTT; CDR3: CASSYQGDSNQPQHF; V: TRBV6-5; length: 15; size: -; J: TRBJ1-5; D: TRBD1
DNA: TGTGCCATCAGTGAAGGGACTGCTCGCGGCTACACCTTC; CDR3: CAISEGTARGYTF; V: TRBV10-3; length: 13; size: -; J: TRBJ1-2; D: -
DNA: TGTGCCAGCAGCTTACCTGGCTACGAGCAGTACTTC; CDR3: CASSLPGYEQYF; V: TRBV7-3; length: 12; size: -; J: TRBJ2-7; D: -
DNA: TGTGCCAGCAGTTTGGGTTCGGCCCCTAATGAAAAACTGTTTTTT; CDR3: CASSLGSAPNEKLFF; V: TRBV28; length: 15; size: -; J: TRBJ1-4; D: -
DNA: TGTGCCAGCAGCGCAAAGACAGGGGACAATGAGCAGTTCTTC; CDR3: CASSAKTGDNEQFF; V: TRBV5-4; length: 14; size: -; J: TRBJ2-1; D: TRBD1
DNA: TGTGCCAGCAGCGTTCCGGGACTATCGTCCTACGAGCAGTACTTC; CDR3: CASSVPGLSSYEQYF; V: TRBV11-2; length: 15; size: few; J: TRBJ2-7; D: TRBD2
DNA: TGTGCCAGCAGCCAAGGGGTCCAAGCTTTTTCCGGGGAGCTGTTTTTT; CDR3: CASSQGVQAFSGELFF; V: TRBV14; length: 16; size: -; J: TRBJ2-2; D: -
DNA: TGTGTCAGCAGCGTAGGGGGAGGCCTTGAAGAGACCCAGTACTTC; CDR3: CVSSVGGGLEETQYF; V: TRBV9; length: 15; size: -; J: TRBJ2-5; D: -
DNA: TGCGCCAGCAGACCCGGACCGATTCAAGAGACCCAGTACTTC; CDR3: CASRPGPIQETQYF; V: TRBV5-1; length: 14; size: -; J: TRBJ2-5; D: -
DNA: TGTGCCAGCAGTGGGGGACAGCCGGATCCTAAGTACCACGAGCAGTACTTC; CDR3: CASSGGQPDPKYHEQYF; V: TRBV2; length: 17; size: -; J: TRBJ2-7; D: TRBD1
DNA: TGTGCCAGCAGTTCCGGGACTAGTATAGCCAAAAACATTCAGTACTTC; CDR3: CASSSGTSIAKNIQYF; V: TRBV6-6; length: 16; size: -; J: TRBJ2-4; D: TRBD2
DNA: TGTGCCAGCAGTCAGACAGGGCCAGGGACCCAGTACTTC; CDR3: CASSQTGPGTQYF; V: TRBV6-5; length: 13; size: -; J: TRBJ2-5; D: TRBD1
DNA: TGTGCCAGCAGCGACGGGACAGGGGGGAACATTCAGTACTTC; CDR3: CASSDGTGGNIQYF; V: TRBV9; length: 14; size: -; J: TRBJ2-4; D: TRBD1
DNA: TGTGCCAGCAGCATACAGGGGGCGGGTGAAAAACTGTTTTTT; CDR3: CASSIQGAGEKLFF; V: TRBV5-6; length: 14; size: few; J: TRBJ1-4; D: TRBD1
DNA: TGTGCCAGTAGTGATGGGACTAGCGGGAGGGCCGCCAATGAGCAGTTCTTC; CDR3: CASSDGTSGRAANEQFF; V: TRBV19; length: 17; size: -; J: TRBJ2-1; D: TRBD2
DNA: TGTGCCAGCAGCCAAGGGATACAGGGAGGGTGGAACGAGCAGTACTTC; CDR3: CASSQGIQGGWNEQYF; V: TRBV4-2; length: 16; size: -; J: TRBJ2-7; D: -
DNA: TGTGCCAGCAGCGTGACAGGGGCTAACTACGAGCAGTACTTC; CDR3: CASSVTGANYEQYF; V: TRBV7-9; length: 14; size: few; J: TRBJ2-7; D: TRBD1
DNA: TGTGCCAGCAGCTTAGGACCGGGACTAGCGGGTCAATCGAACACCGGGGAGCTGTTTTTT; CDR3: CASSLGPGLAGQSNTGELFF; V: TRBV7-6; length: 20; size: -; J: TRBJ2-2; D: TRBD2
DNA: TGTGCCAGCAGAGTACCCAGCTCCTACGAGCAGTACTTC; CDR3: CASRVPSSYEQYF; V: TRBV7-2; length: 13; size: -; J: TRBJ2-7; D: -
DNA: TGTGCCAGCAGCCCCCAGACCCCCCCGGGGGCTTTCTTT; CDR3: CASSPQTPPGAFF; V: TRBV5-6; length: 13; size: -; J: TRBJ1-1; D: -
DNA: TGTGCCAGCAGCGGGGATGACGGCATCTACTACGAGCAGTACTTC; CDR3: CASSGDDGIYYEQYF; V: TRBV9; length: 15; size: -; J: TRBJ2-7; D: -
DNA: TGTGCCAGCAGTGGGACTAGCGGGGGATCCCCAGATACGCAGTATTTT; CDR3: CASSGTSGGSPDTQYF; V: TRBV6-4; length: 16; size: once; J: TRBJ2-3; D: TRBD2
DNA: TGTGCCAGCAGCTTAGTGGCAGAGAGCTCCTACGAGCAGTACTTC; CDR3: CASSLVAESSYEQYF; V: TRBV7-2; length: 15; size: -; J: TRBJ2-7; D: -
DNA: TGTGCCAGCAGCGCCTGGGGGGGTGGAGAGACCCAGTACTTC; CDR3: CASSAWGGGETQYF; V: TRBV5-8; length: 14; size: -; J: TRBJ2-5; D: TRBD2
DNA: TGTGCCAGCAGCCCCCCGGCGGGGTCAGAGACCCAGTACTTC; CDR3: CASSPPAGSETQYF; V: TRBV9; length: 14; size: -; J: TRBJ2-5; D: -
DNA: TGCGCCAGCGCGGGGGGGGTGAGTAATTCACCCCTCCACTTT; CDR3: CASAGGVSNSPLHF; V: TRBV4-1; length: 14; size: few; J: TRBJ1-6; D: -
DNA: TGCGCCAGCAGCTTGGATGCCACCAAAGACATTCAGTACTTC; CDR3: CASSLDATKDIQYF; V: TRBV5-1; length: 14; size: -; J: TRBJ2-4; D: -
DNA: TGTGCCAGCAGCGTAGGTGGGAACAATGAGCAGTTCTTC; CDR3: CASSVGGNNEQFF; V: TRBV9; length: 13; size: -; J: TRBJ2-1; D: -
DNA: TGTGCCAGCGCTCCGCGATGGAACACCGGGGAGCTGTTTTTT; CDR3: CASAPRWNTGELFF; V: TRBV6-6; length: 14; size: -; J: TRBJ2-2; D: -
DNA: TGCGCCAGCAGCTTGGAGGGGACTAGCGTGGCAGATACGCAGTATTTT; CDR3: CASSLEGTSVADTQYF; V: TRBV5-1; length: 16; size: -; J: TRBJ2-3; D: TRBD2
DNA: TGTGCCAGCAGCGTACAGGGGGCGAGGACTGAAGCTTTCTTT; CDR3: CASSVQGARTEAFF; V: TRBV6-6; length: 14; size: -; J: TRBJ1-1; D: TRBD1
DNA: TGCGCCAGCAGCTCCGGGGCACTCACAGATACGCAGTATTTT; CDR3: CASSSGALTDTQYF; V: TRBV5-1; length: 14; size: -; J: TRBJ2-3; D: -
DNA: TGTGCCTGGAGCCCCGGGCGGGGGGGGTTCTACAATGAGCAGTTCTTC; CDR3: CAWSPGRGGFYNEQFF; V: TRBV30; length: 16; size: -; J: TRBJ2-1; D: TRBD2
DNA: TGTGCCTGGAGGGGACTCGACACGTACACCTTC; CDR3: CAWRGLDTYTF; V: TRBV30; length: 11; size: -; J: TRBJ1-2; D: -
DNA: TGTGCCAGCTCACCCGGGTTTGGGACCGAAAAACTGTTTTTT; CDR3: CASSPGFGTEKLFF; V: TRBV18; length: 14; size: -; J: TRBJ1-4; D: -
DNA: TGTGCCAGCTCACCGGGACAGGTTTCTTACGAGCAGTACTTC; CDR3: CASSPGQVSYEQYF; V: TRBV18; length: 14; size: once; J: TRBJ2-7; D: TRBD1
DNA: TGTGCCAGCAGTTTATCGTGGGGCAATGAGCAGTTCTTC; CDR3: CASSLSWGNEQFF; V: TRBV27; length: 13; size: -; J: TRBJ2-1; D: -
DNA: TGTGCCAGCAGCTCTAGGGACGGCTCGAACACTGAAGCTTTCTTT; CDR3: CASSSRDGSNTEAFF; V: TRBV7-9; length: 15; size: -; J: TRBJ1-1; D: -
DNA: TGTGCCAGCAGCTTAAGGAGGTCGAGGACGTTTAAAGAGACCCAGTACTTC; CDR3: CASSLRRSRTFKETQYF; V: TRBV7-9; length: 17; size: -; J: TRBJ2-5; D: -
DNA: TGTGCCAGCAGTTTTTTAGGGGGGACAGGCACCGGGGAGCTGTTTTTT; CDR3: CASSFLGGTGTGELFF; V: TRBV27; length: 16; size: -; J: TRBJ2-2; D: TRBD1
DNA: TGTGCCTGGACCGGGACTGCCTACGAGCAGTACTTC; CDR3: CAWTGTAYEQYF; V: TRBV30; length: 12; size: -; J: TRBJ2-7; D: -
DNA: TGTGCCAGCAGCGTAGCTTCTGGGGCCAACGTCCTGACTTTC; CDR3: CASSVASGANVLTF; V: TRBV9; length: 14; size: -; J: TRBJ2-6; D: -
DNA: TGTGCCAGCAGCCCAACAGGGGTGTGGACTGAAGCTTTCTTT; CDR3: CASSPTGVWTEAFF; V: TRBV11-2; length: 14; size: once; J: TRBJ1-1; D: TRBD1
DNA: TGTGCCAGCAGCTCGACCGTAGGGGGTGGCTACGAGCAGTACTTC; CDR3: CASSSTVGGGYEQYF; V: TRBV5-6; length: 15; size: -; J: TRBJ2-7; D: -
DNA: TGTGCCAGCTCACCAAAGGGACGCGGGGGGGGCGAGCAGTACTTC; CDR3: CASSPKGRGGGEQYF; V: TRBV18; length: 15; size: once; J: TRBJ2-7; D: TRBD2
DNA: TGTGCCAGCGGTTACACCCACGAGCAGTACTTC; CDR3: CASGYTHEQYF; V: TRBV27; length: 11; size: -; J: TRBJ2-7; D: -
DNA: TGTGCCAGCAGCTTAGTGTTGAATGAGCAGTTCTTC; CDR3: CASSLVLNEQFF; V: TRBV7-9; length: 12; size: -; J: TRBJ2-1; D: -
DNA: TGTGCCAGCACCGAATCACAGGGACAGTTTAATTCACCCCTCCACTTT; CDR3: CASTESQGQFNSPLHF; V: TRBV28; length: 16; size: -; J: TRBJ1-6; D: TRBD1
DNA: TGTGCCAGCAGTCCACAGGGGGACTCTACCCTCATACAAGGGCAGTTCTTC; CDR3: CASSPQGDSTLIQGQFF; V: TRBV27; length: 17; size: -; J: TRBJ2-1; D: TRBD1